This T cell receptor beta chain was identified in a study of T cell repertoires in cytomegalovirus infection. Study information: Public TCR beta signatures provided an indication of both CMV infection and a matching HLA type.

Study results and caveats: Predominance within the ex vivo response was attributable to HLA-C-restricted CMV-specific TCR beta clonotypes.

TCRdb recomputed calls from the reads with MiXCR, one row per CDR3 protein. The table records some 800,000 distinct CDR3 sequences, roughly 28% of them present only once. This clonotype was seen only a few times. What it binds is unknown. The CDR3 has 16 amino acids. Looked up from germline, CDR1 is LGHDT and CDR2 is YNNKEL (reference sequence). The junction had 11 bases not matched to a gene; V was cut back by 5 bases and J by 4 bases. The TCR originated in a human donor in good health (CMV status not recorded). Some clones in this sample may be carry-over from other donors' samples. This material consisted of cultured CD8+ T cells from PBMCs, taken from culture after CMV antigen stimulation. The chain joins TRBV3-1 to TRBJ2-5; TRBD1 matches at 9 bases. The CDR3 reads CASSLWDRANGETQYF. DNA for the CDR3: TGTGCCAGCAGCTTATGGGACAGGGCCAATGGAGAGACCCAGTACTTC.